These 3 T cell receptor beta chains were sequenced from one sample in a study of T cell clonality in common variable immunodeficiency. The repertoire was sequenced with immunoSEQ multiplex PCR; TCRdb's copy has only in-frame clones and lacks some. The sample holds 55,000 or so clones, and no clone turns up only once. The sequenced material came from peripheral blood mononuclear cells. Every receptor here comes from a person aged 18-69 years in good health.

This clone was counted at least ten times. Sequencing ends 3 residues short of the CDR3 end; the germline J gene provides the rest. This sequence joins TRBV4-2 and TRBJ2-3, with 7 bases lining up with TRBD2. The CDR3 has 16 amino acids. Per germline, CDR1 LGHNA and CDR2 YNFKEQ. V lost 3 bases to trimming and J lost 3 bases; unmatched junction nucleotides: 9. The sequenced CDR3 bases are TGTGCCAGCAGCCAGCGGGCGGGAGATCTGACAGATACG. Translating gives CASSQRAGDLTDT. The whole CDR3 is CASSQRAGDLTDTQYF.

This clone has at least ten counts. The read halts 3 residues ahead of the CDR3 end, with the missing end drawn from the germline J gene. The chain joins TRBV12-3 or TRBV12-4 to TRBJ2-7, with D perhaps matching TRBD2 (5 bases). There are 18 residues in the CDR3. Trimming shortened V by 6 bases and J by 5 bases, and 29 bases separated the two germline ends. The sequenced part of the CDR3 DNA is TGTGCCAGCAGGGATCCAGGCGCACGCGGGTCCTCCTCGGACGAG. It codes for CASRDPGARGSSSDE. The whole CDR3 protein reads CASRDPGARGSSSDEQYF.

In this sample, this clone turned up many times. From the germline J gene comes the end of the CDR3, since the read stops 3 residues before it. V usage is TRBV5-1 and J usage is TRBJ2-5; a possible D gene is TRBD2 (5 bases). V was cut by 4 bases and J by 7 bases, with 14 bases left in between. Germline V gene sequence: CDR1 SGHRS, CDR2 YFSETQ. This CDR3 has 13 residues. The sequenced part of the CDR3 DNA is TGCGCCAGCAGCATTACTAGTCTCGGGACC. Translating gives CASSITSLGT. The full-length CDR3 reads as CASSITSLGTQYF.